This TCR beta chain is from a study of T-cell reconstitution after alpha-beta-depleted transplantation in children. Trimming took 8 bases from V and 4 from J; bases not matched to a gene: 11. The germline V gene has CDR1 DFQATT and CDR2 SNEGSKA (reference sequence). The CDR3 sequence is 15 residues long. The TCRbeta library incorporated unique molecular identifiers. TCRdb used MiXCR to reprocess the PCR reads, holding one entry per CDR3 protein. The sample holds nearly 400,000 distinct CDR3 sequences, roughly 21% seen once. The chain carries TRBV20-1 and TRBJ2-1; 10 bases align to TRBD1. This TCR was sampled from a human donor who donated a stem cell graft to a child with acute myeloid leukemia. The sequences come from PBMCs from the stem cell graft donor, collected from the stem cell graft. DNA for the CDR3: TGCAGTTGTGGCGAGACAGGGGGCTCGTACAATGAGCAGTTCTTC. Translating gives CSCGETGGSYNEQFF.